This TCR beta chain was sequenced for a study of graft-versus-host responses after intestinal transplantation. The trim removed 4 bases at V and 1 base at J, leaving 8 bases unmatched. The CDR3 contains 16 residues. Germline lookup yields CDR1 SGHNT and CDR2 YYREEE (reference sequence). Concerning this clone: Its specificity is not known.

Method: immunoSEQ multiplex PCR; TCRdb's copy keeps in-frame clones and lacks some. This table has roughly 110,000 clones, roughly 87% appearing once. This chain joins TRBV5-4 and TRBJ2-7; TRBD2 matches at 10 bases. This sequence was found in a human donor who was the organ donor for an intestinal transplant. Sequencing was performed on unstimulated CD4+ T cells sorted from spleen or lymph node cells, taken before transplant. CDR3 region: CASSRIGLAESYEQYF. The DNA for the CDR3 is TGTGCCAGCAGCCGCATTGGACTAGCGGAATCCTACGAGCAGTACTTC.